One and the same sample provided the 23 T cell receptor beta chains below, sequenced in a study of blood T cell repertoires in COVID-19. TCRdb's copy holds only in-frame clones and misses some; the assay was immunoSEQ multiplex PCR. This sample yields tens of thousands of clones, of which about 88% are seen a single time; 43% belongs to the top ten. The sequenced sample was peripheral blood. These receptors were taken from a woman aged 60-75 years with COVID-19, enrolled during active disease.

The CDR3 sequence is CASSLVSGRRNEQFF. CDR3 DNA sequence: TGCGCCAGCAGCTTGGTTAGCGGGAGACGTAATGAGCAGTTCTTC. V usage is TRBV5-1 and J usage is TRBJ2-1; TRBD2 matches at 9 bases. The ends lost 0 bases at V and 7 bases at J; junction bases unmatched: 5. The CDR3 contains 15 residues. Germline V gives CDR1 SGHRS, CDR2 YFSETQ.

The chain has TRBV6-5 and TRBJ2-7, with D maybe TRBD2 (6 bases). Trimming removed 0 bases from V and 2 bases from J, with 14 bases in between. The CDR3 loop spans 16 amino acids. Germline-derived CDR1 and CDR2 are MNHEY and SVGAGI. CDR3 sequence (DNA): TGTGCCAGCAGTTACTCGGTCACAGGAGGGGCCTACGAGCAGTACTTC. Its protein is CASSYSVTGGAYEQYF.

V gene TRBV3-1 (or the pseudogene TRBV3-2) combines with J gene TRBJ1-2; D possibly corresponds to TRBD1 (6 bases). Germline values: CDR1 LGHDT, CDR2 YNNKEL (reference sequence). The V and J ends lost 6 bases and 5 bases respectively, with 19 bases between them. The CDR3 totals 15 residues. CDR3 DNA: TGTGCCAGCAGTCCCCGGAGGGGGGGGAGGTATGGCTACACCTTC. Translated: CASSPRRGGRYGYTF.

The V and J genes are TRBV2 and TRBJ1-3, with D tentatively TRBD1 (6 bases). Trimming took off 3 bases at V and 2 bases at J, with 11 bases between the two ends. Germline-derived CDR1 and CDR2 are SNHLY and FYNNEI. The CDR3 has 15 residues. CDR3 nucleotides: TGTGCCAGCAGTGAGTGGGCAGGGGCTGGAAACACCATATATTTT. Its translation is CASSEWAGAGNTIYF.

The genes are TRBV19 and TRBJ2-7; TRBD1 agrees at 8 bases. Per the germline V gene, CDR1 is LNHDA and CDR2 is SQIVND (reference sequence). Trimming took 5 bases from V and 2 from J; bases not matched to a gene: 8. The CDR3 sequence is 15 residues long. For the CDR3, the DNA is TGTGCCAGTAGTCCTTCCTGGACAGGGACCTACGAGCAGTACTTC. This gives the protein CASSPSWTGTYEQYF.

This chain links TRBV13 with TRBJ2-6, with 8 bases that match TRBD1. Germline values: CDR1 PRHDT, CDR2 FYEKMQ (reference sequence). This CDR3 spans 21 amino acids. The V and J ends lost 5 bases and 0 bases, in that order; junction bases with no gene match: 18. CDR3 in amino acids: CASSPTGKGQGSGSGANVLTF. The DNA for the CDR3 is TGTGCCAGCAGCCCAACAGGTAAAGGACAGGGTTCGGGCTCTGGGGCCAACGTCCTGACTTTC.

J is TRBJ1-1 and V is TRBV7-6, with D maybe TRBD1 (5 bases). Germline CDR1 reads SGHVS; CDR2 reads FNYEAQ. The V gene lost 5 bases and the J gene lost 4 bases, with 20 bases spanning the gap. CDR3 size: 16 residues. DNA for the CDR3: TGTGCCAGCAGCCAGACCGGGGGGGGACTGGGCACTGAAGCTTTCTTT. This sequence encodes CASSQTGGGLGTEAFF.

The chain joins TRBV18 to TRBJ1-1; D possibly corresponds to TRBD1 (5 bases). Germline CDR1 is KGHSH and CDR2 is LQKENI. This CDR3 comprises 14 residues. Trimming shortened V by 2 bases and J by 4 bases, and 11 bases separated the two germline ends. CDR3: CASSPGLGRTEAFF. The CDR3, as DNA: TGTGCCAGCTCACCAGGGTTGGGGCGCACTGAAGCTTTCTTT.

The rearrangement links TRBV4-1 to TRBJ1-6; D call uncertain. V dropped 1 base and J dropped 10 bases, with 5 bases sitting between them. The CDR3 is made up of 12 amino acids. The germline gives CDR1 MGHRA, CDR2 YSYEKL. CDR3 sequence: CASSQGRSPLHF. Here the CDR3 DNA reads TGCGCCAGCAGCCAAGGTCGGTCACCCCTCCACTTT.

This chain links TRBV2 with TRBJ2-7, with 8 nucleotides matching TRBD1. Germline V gene data show CDR1 as SNHLY and CDR2 as FYNNEI. V lost 5 bases, J lost 2 bases, and 2 bases stayed unmatched. The CDR3 has 13 amino acids. In nucleotides, the CDR3 is TGTGCCAGCAGTTTGGACAGGGCCTACGAGCAGTACTTC. Residues: CASSLDRAYEQYF.

This chain links TRBV28 with TRBJ2-1; 8 nucleotides align to TRBD2. The CDR3 is made up of 15 amino acids. V gave up 10 bases and J gave up 7 bases; unmatched junction bases: 15. The germline V gene encodes CDR1 MDHEN and CDR2 SYDVKM. For the CDR3, the DNA is TGTGCCATCCTTAGCGGGACCACCCCCGGGAATGAGCAGTTCTTC. This codes for CAILSGTTPGNEQFF.

The chain combines TRBV5-6 with TRBJ2-1; TRBD2 matches at 9 bases. The CDR3 covers 15 residues. Looked up from germline, CDR1 is SGHDT and CDR2 is YYEEEE. V lost 4 bases to trimming and J lost 8 bases; unmatched junction nucleotides: 10. In nucleotides, the CDR3 is TGTGCCAGCAGCCCTTTCGCGGGAGGGTGGGATGAGCAGTTCTTC. Residues: CASSPFAGGWDEQFF.

V usage is TRBV9 and J usage is TRBJ2-2; TRBD2 matches at 10 bases. Germline V CDR1 and CDR2: SGDLS, YYNGEE. The CDR3 consists of 15 residues. Trimming took 5 bases from V and 7 from J; bases not matched to a gene: 8. The CDR3 nucleotides read TGTGCCAGCAGTCCCAGCGGGGGGGCTGACGGGGAGCTGTTTTTT. This codes for CASSPSGGADGELFF.

This rearrangement joins TRBV29-1 to TRBJ2-5, with 9 bases lining up with TRBD2. Per the germline V gene, CDR1 is SQVTM and CDR2 is ANQGSEA. The CDR3 extends over 14 amino acids. After removal of 5 bases from V and 2 bases from J, the junction contained 6 bases not matched to a gene. The CDR3 DNA sequence: TGCAGCGTTCTCCTAGCGGGGTTTCAAGAGACCCAGTACTTC. Its protein product is CSVLLAGFQETQYF.

In its sample, this clone was seen a few times. The rearrangement joins TRBV27 to TRBJ1-2, with D possibly TRBD1 on 5 matching bases. In germline, CDR1 is MNHEY, CDR2 SMNVEV (reference sequence). There are 14 residues in the CDR3. Trimming took 4 bases from V and 4 from J, leaving 13 bases between them. CDR3 nucleotide sequence: TGTGCCAGCAGTTCCCATGGGGGGGGCTATGGCTACACCTTC. It translates to CASSSHGGGYGYTF.

J is TRBJ2-7 and V is TRBV5-1, with 11 nucleotides matching TRBD2. Germline V gene sequence: CDR1 SGHRS, CDR2 YFSETQ. Trimming removed 4 bases from V and 2 bases from J; junction bases left unmatched: 2. The CDR3 consists of 14 residues. This CDR3 reads CASSPGLAAYEQYF. The CDR3 bases are TGCGCCAGCAGCCCGGGACTAGCGGCCTACGAGCAGTACTTC.

CDR3 residues: CASSAPGLSGNTIYF. For the CDR3, the DNA is TGTGCCAGCAGTGCTCCAGGGTTGTCTGGAAACACCATATATTTT. J is TRBJ1-3 and V is TRBV9; perhaps TRBD1 as D (5 bases). Between the trimmed V and J ends, which lost 5 bases and 1 base, there was a span of 13 bases. The CDR3 runs to 15 residues. Germline V gene data show CDR1 as SGDLS and CDR2 as YYNGEE.

V gene TRBV6-1 combines with J gene TRBJ2-1, with 10 nucleotides matching TRBD2. The germline CDR1 and CDR2 sequences are MNHNS and SASEGT. CDR3 length equals 17 residues. Unmatched junction bases numbered 11, after V lost 4 bases and J lost 5 bases. In DNA form, the CDR3 reads TGTGCCAGCAGTGCACCTAGCGGGGGCTATTTTCACAATGAGCAGTTCTTC. Amino acids: CASSAPSGGYFHNEQFF.

This clone appeared once. The rearrangement links TRBV7-9 to TRBJ1-3; D unresolved. This CDR3 has 15 amino acids. Germline lookup yields CDR1 SEHNR and CDR2 FQNEAQ (reference sequence). V dropped 3 bases and J dropped 4 bases, with 13 bases sitting between them. CDR3 region: CASSFQDIAGNTIYF. For the CDR3, the DNA is TGTGCCAGCAGCTTCCAAGACATCGCGGGAAACACCATATATTTT.

The chain has TRBV7-9 and TRBJ2-3, with TRBD2 matching 9 bases. Looked up from germline, CDR1 is SEHNR and CDR2 is FQNEAQ (reference sequence). V gave up 8 bases and J gave up 1 base; unmatched junction bases: 4. This CDR3 comprises 14 residues. CDR3 nucleotide sequence: TGTGCCAGCGTTAGCGGGAGTGGCACAGATACGCAGTATTTT. Protein: CASVSGSGTDTQYF.

J is TRBJ2-1 and V is TRBV24-1; 7 bases map to TRBD1. This CDR3 spans 18 amino acids. With 4 bases clipped from V and 0 bases from J, the junction kept 11 bases outside the gene matches. Germline V lookup: CDR1 KGHDR, CDR2 SFDVKD. CDR3 DNA: TGTGCCACCAGTGAGGACAGGACACCTAGGAGCTCCTACAATGAGCAGTTCTTC. This encodes CATSEDRTPRSSYNEQFF.

The rearrangement uses TRBV7-2 and TRBJ1-1; D is undetermined. This CDR3 has 14 residues. CDR1 SGHTA and CDR2 FQGNSA come from the germline V gene. The V gene lost 6 bases and the J gene lost 4 bases, with 15 bases spanning the gap. CDR3 nucleotide sequence: TGTGCCAGCAGTCCTCAAGCTTCGAGCACTGAAGCTTTCTTT. It encodes CASSPQASSTEAFF.

This chain joins TRBV11-2 and TRBJ1-2; 10 positions match TRBD1. This CDR3 comprises 14 residues. Per germline, CDR1 SGHAT and CDR2 FQNNGV. V dropped 5 bases and J dropped 7; count of bases not matched to a gene: 7. The CDR3 bases are TGTGCCAGCAGCCCCGGGACAGGGGCGGGTGGCTACACCTTC. This encodes CASSPGTGAGGYTF. The full variable domain, completed using reference TRBV11-2 and TRBJ1-2, is EAGVAQSPRYKIIEKRQSVAFWCNPISGHATLYWYQQILGQGPKLLIQFQNNGVVDDSQLPKDRFSAERLKGVDSTLKIQPAKLEDSAVYLCASSPGTGAGGYTFGSGTRLTVV.